This TCR beta chain was captured by sequencing in a study of Ad26.COV2.S vaccination and SARS-CoV-2 variants. Treatment defined: 15 to 20 received Ad26.COV2.S at low or high dose, single or two shots; about 5 received placebo; per-sample allocation not given. Sample collection was performed on day 63 after the first vaccine or placebo injection. Ad26.COV2.S expressed prefusion-stabilized spike from the original Wuhan strain. The CDR3 consists of 14 residues. Germline V lookup: CDR1 LNHDA, CDR2 SQIVND (reference sequence). Trimming took off 10 bases at V and 2 bases at J, with 17 bases between the two ends. This clone was observed once. The repertoire was sequenced with immunoSEQ multiplex PCR; TCRdb's copy has only in-frame clones and lacks some. The profile shows 300,000 to 400,000 clones, roughly 84% of them singletons.

This chain joins TRBV19 and TRBJ2-5; D possibly matches TRBD1 or TRBD2 (5 bases each). This specimen consisted of peripheral blood, obtained in a trial of Ad26.COV2.S vaccine versus placebo. The sequence came from a person aged 18-65 years who received the Ad26.COV2.S COVID-19 vaccine or a placebo. CDR3 in amino acids: CATRLTGPQETQYF. Written as DNA, the CDR3 is TGTGCCACCCGACTAACGGGACCGCAAGAGACCCAGTACTTC.